A single sample gave rise to the 7 T cell receptor beta chains below, sequenced in a study of radiotherapy plus CTLA-4 blockade in lung cancer. The data were produced by immunoSEQ multiplex PCR, yet TCRdb's version contains in-frame clones alone and is incomplete. Among tens of thousands of clones listed, approximately 80% were seen once. The source material was peripheral blood, sampled from a patient treated with radiotherapy plus ipilimumab. These receptors came from a human donor with non-small cell lung cancer that progressed on radiotherapy plus ipilimumab.

The CDR3 nucleotides are TGTGCCAGCAGCACCGGACAGGTGAACACAGATACGCAGTATTTT. Translating it yields CASSTGQVNTDTQYF. V gene TRBV7-2 combines with J gene TRBJ2-3, with 7 bases aligning to TRBD1. The J segment lost 2 bases and the V segment lost 5 bases, leaving 7 bases of the junction unmatched. The CDR3 length is 15 residues. Per germline, CDR1 SGHTA and CDR2 FQGNSA.

The chain joins TRBV5-8 to TRBJ1-2, with D unclear. This CDR3 has 15 residues. Germline V lookup: CDR1 SGHTS, CDR2 YDEGEE. V was trimmed by 2 bases and J by 4 bases, leaving 15 bases between them. The CDR3 bases are TGTGCCAGCAGCTTTTTAGGATCTGCCCCCTATGGCTACACCTTC. This codes for CASSFLGSAPYGYTF.

The chain joins TRBV4-3 to TRBJ2-7; D is unclear. The germline V gene encodes CDR1 LGHNA and CDR2 YSLEER. The germline V and J ends were trimmed by 0 bases and 3 bases, with 9 bases remaining between them. The CDR3 runs to 14 residues. The CDR3 sequence is CASSQDYLGYEQYF. The CDR3 region has the DNA TGCGCCAGCAGCCAAGATTACCTGGGCTACGAGCAGTACTTC.

This clone was seen once. The chain is built from TRBV27 and TRBJ2-7, with 8 nucleotides matching TRBD2. Trimming cost V 0 bases and J 2 bases; bases outside gene matches: 3. Germline-derived CDR1 and CDR2 are MNHEY and SMNVEV (reference sequence). This CDR3 spans 15 amino acids. Here the CDR3 DNA reads TGTGCCAGCAGTTTATCGACGGGAGGGCCCTACGAGCAGTACTTC. It translates to CASSLSTGGPYEQYF.

V is TRBV7-2 and J is TRBJ1-1, with 10 bases matching TRBD1. The V gene end was trimmed by 4 bases and the J gene end by 1 base; junction bases not matched to a gene: 6. The CDR3 contains 16 residues. Germline CDR1 SGHTA, CDR2 FQGNSA. The CDR3 coding sequence is TGTGCCAGCAGCTCGAGACAGGGGGCCCCGAACACTGAAGCTTTCTTT. Translating it yields CASSSRQGAPNTEAFF.

The chain employs TRBV5-6 and TRBJ2-7; D gene unclear. Germline V gives CDR1 SGHDT, CDR2 YYEEEE. CDR3 length equals 13 residues. With 2 bases removed from V and 2 bases from J, the gap between germline ends came to 8 bases. CDR3 protein: CASSFNRAYEQYF. For the CDR3, the DNA is TGTGCCAGCAGCTTTAACAGAGCCTACGAGCAGTACTTC.

The chain has TRBV7-2 and TRBJ1-3; 7 bases align to TRBD1. Germline V gene data show CDR1 as SGHTA and CDR2 as FQGNSA. J was trimmed by 2 bases and V by 5 bases; bases with no gene match: 6. The CDR3 loop spans 15 amino acids. The CDR3 DNA is TGTGCCAGCAGCCTGAGGACAGGAACTGGAAACACCATATATTTT. Protein sequence: CASSLRTGTGNTIYF.